One T cell receptor beta chain is described in this entry. The CDR3 length is 17 residues. In germline, CDR1 is SGHRS, CDR2 YFSETQ. V gave up 4 bases and J gave up 5 bases; unmatched junction bases: 14. Sequencing was performed with immunoSEQ multiplex PCR; in TCRdb, only in-frame clones are kept and a portion is missing. The sample shows a few hundred thousand clones, about 86% of them seen only once. This entry is derived from a study of cytomegalovirus exposure and HLA in healthy donors. The TCR was taken from a woman aged 18-29 years in good health and CMV-seronegative. The chain uses TRBV5-1 and TRBJ2-1, with 8 bases fitting TRBD2. Sequences were obtained from PBMCs. In nucleotides, the CDR3 is TGCGCCAGCAGCCCGACGGGGATAGCGGGGCTGAACAATGAGCAGTTCTTC. It encodes CASSPTGIAGLNNEQFF.